The 2 T cell receptor beta chains reported below all come from one sample, sequenced in a study of blood T cell repertoires in COVID-19. The data were produced by immunoSEQ multiplex PCR, yet TCRdb's version contains in-frame clones alone and is incomplete. The sample has approximately 98,000 clones, over 75% seen once; the top ten hold about 10%. The sample comprised peripheral blood. These receptors all stem from a woman aged 80 or older with acute or convalescent COVID-19.

The table lists this clone with a count of one. The chain combines TRBV12-5 with TRBJ2-3, with D perhaps TRBD1 (8 bases). The germline CDR1 and CDR2 sequences are LGHNT and FRNRAP. The CDR3 consists of 15 residues. Trimming removed 9 bases from V and 4 bases from J, with 20 bases in between. The CDR3 protein is CASSIGQGGPDTQYF. The CDR3 region has the DNA TGTGCTAGCTCAATCGGACAGGGAGGGCCAGATACGCAGTATTTT.

This clone has just one count. The chain couples TRBV4-2 to TRBJ1-3; tentatively, D is TRBD1 (6 bases). This CDR3 contains 18 residues. Germline loops: CDR1 LGHNA, CDR2 YNFKEQ. Trimming pared 3 bases from V and 4 bases from J, leaving 22 bases between. The CDR3 loop is CASSQMGARRGSGNTIYF. The CDR3 coding sequence is TGTGCCAGCAGCCAGATGGGCGCGAGAAGGGGGTCAGGAAACACCATATATTTT.